The next 30 T cell receptor beta chains were all read from a single sample in a study of T-cell reconstitution after alpha-beta-depleted transplantation in children. Unique molecular identifiers tagged the TCRbeta library. TCRdb re-derived calls from the PCR reads in MiXCR, one entry per CDR3 protein. The sample lists some 490,000 distinct CDR3 sequences, under 15% occurring once. Sequencing used PBMCs from the stem cell graft donor, obtained from the stem cell graft. All receptors derive from a human donor who donated a stem cell graft to a child with combined immunodeficiency.

This chain joins TRBV12-3 or TRBV12-4 and TRBJ2-3; 8 positions match TRBD1. Losses at the gene ends were 2 bases for V and 2 bases for J; bases not matched to a gene: 6. This CDR3 region has 16 residues. CDR3 residues: CASSLLWGQATDTQYF. CDR3 sequence (DNA): TGTGCCAGCAGTTTACTCTGGGGACAGGCCACAGATACGCAGTATTTT.

This sequence joins TRBV7-2 and TRBJ1-5; the D gene is possibly TRBD1 (6 bases). Germline V CDR1 and CDR2: SGHTA, FQGNSA. The CDR3 has 15 amino acids. Deletions cut 1 base from V and 2 bases from J, with 9 bases between. The CDR3 spells CASSLGRQGNQPQHF. In nucleotides, the CDR3 is TGTGCCAGCAGCTTAGGTAGACAGGGCAATCAGCCCCAGCATTTT.

This clonotype was detected ten times or more. This chain uses TRBV6-2 or TRBV6-3 with TRBJ2-7; D is possibly TRBD1 or TRBD2 (5 bases each). The CDR3 is 14 amino acids. The V gene lost 5 bases and the J gene lost 3 bases, with 14 bases spanning the gap. CDR1 and CDR2 (germline): MNHEY, SVGEGT. The CDR3 loop is CASSPSGTNYEQYF. The CDR3 nucleotides read TGTGCCAGCAGTCCCTCCGGGACCAACTACGAGCAGTACTTC.

This clonotype was seen at least ten times. V usage is TRBV12-3 or TRBV12-4 and J usage is TRBJ2-5; D is undetermined. The CDR3 extends over 15 amino acids. Trimming left V 1 base short and J 5 bases short, with 14 bases between. Here the CDR3 DNA reads TGTGCCAGCAGTTTAGGTATAGGGCCCGGGGAGACCCAGTACTTC. Amino acids: CASSLGIGPGETQYF.

The table lists this clonotype with a few counts. The rearrangement joins TRBV4-3 to TRBJ2-7, with D hard to call. Trimming pared 1 base from V and 5 bases from J, leaving 12 bases between. CDR1 is LGHNA, CDR2 YSLEER, per germline. This CDR3 comprises 14 residues. The DNA of the CDR3 is TGCGCCAGCAGCCAAGGGATAGGAGACAACGAGCAGTACTTC. Its translation is CASSQGIGDNEQYF.

This clonotype showed up many times. The gene calls are TRBV7-2 and TRBJ2-3, with D perhaps matching TRBD1 (5 bases). Germline CDR1 reads SGHTA; CDR2 reads FQGNSA. Trimming pared 1 base from V and 6 bases from J, leaving 14 bases between. The CDR3 is made up of 15 amino acids. The CDR3 DNA sequence: TGTGCCAGCAGCTTAGTTGGGCTAGGGGCGGATACGCAGTATTTT. It encodes CASSLVGLGADTQYF.

The chain recombines TRBV14 with TRBJ1-6; no reliable D call. Germline CDR1 reads SGHDN; CDR2 reads FVKESK. The CDR3 extends over 12 amino acids. V gave up 1 base and J gave up 13 bases, with 8 bases separating them. DNA of the CDR3: TGTGCCAGCAGCCAAGCGTCCGTGCCCCTCCACTTT. Translating gives CASSQASVPLHF.

This clonotype was recorded a few times. The chain recombines TRBV5-1 with TRBJ2-3; no clear D gene. Trimming cost V 0 bases and J 2 bases, with 10 bases left between them. From germline, CDR1 is SGHRS and CDR2 YFSETQ. This CDR3 comprises 15 residues. The CDR3 region has the DNA TGCGCCAGCAGCTTGGAGTTTATAGACACAGATACGCAGTATTTT. Protein product: CASSLEFIDTDTQYF.

This clonotype was detected a few times. The chain couples TRBV12-3 or TRBV12-4 to TRBJ1-5; maybe TRBD1 (5 bases). Trimming took off 4 bases at V and 11 bases at J, with 21 bases between the two ends. The CDR3 covers 15 residues. The chain's CDR3 is CASSSIGHSSEAQHF. CDR3 in DNA: TGTGCCAGCAGTTCAATCGGACACTCTTCGGAAGCCCAGCATTTT.

The chain links TRBV12-3 or TRBV12-4 to TRBJ1-6, with D perhaps matching TRBD1 (5 bases). This CDR3 spans 17 amino acids. The germline V and J ends were trimmed by 4 bases and 8 bases, with 21 bases remaining between them. CDR3 residues: CASSYLWTLMNHSPLHF. Written as DNA, the CDR3 is TGTGCCAGCAGTTACCTCTGGACATTGATGAACCATTCACCCCTCCACTTT.

The chain couples TRBV20-1 to TRBJ2-1; 11 bases align to TRBD2. There are 17 residues in the CDR3. The trim removed 2 bases at V and 0 bases at J, leaving 6 bases unmatched. The V gene's germline CDR1 is DFQATT and CDR2 SNEGSKA (reference sequence). Here the CDR3 reads CSARPGLAVFSYNEQFF. The CDR3 DNA sequence: TGCAGTGCTAGACCGGGACTAGCGGTTTTCTCCTACAATGAGCAGTTCTTC.

This clonotype has at least ten counts. The chain links TRBV20-1 to TRBJ2-5; D remains ambiguous. This CDR3 is 14 amino acids long. The V end was cut by 0 bases, the J end by 4 bases, with 12 bases between. CDR1 is DFQATT and CDR2 is SNEGSKA in the germline V gene (reference sequence). CDR3 DNA sequence: TGCAGTGCTAGAGATGGCCGACGCCCAGAGACCCAGTACTTC. Translating it yields CSARDGRRPETQYF.

J is TRBJ2-1 and V is TRBV27, with D maybe TRBD2 (6 bases). The CDR3 is made up of 15 amino acids. Germline CDR1 is MNHEY and CDR2 is SMNVEV (reference sequence). With 8 bases removed from V and 3 bases from J, the gap between germline ends came to 17 bases. The DNA of the CDR3 is TGTGCCAGCTTCCGTGGGGCGGGAATCTACAATGAGCAGTTCTTC. This encodes CASFRGAGIYNEQFF.

This clonotype was observed many times. The chain recombines TRBV6-2 or TRBV6-3 with TRBJ1-5, with 9 bases lining up with TRBD1. The CDR3 runs 14 residues. J was trimmed by 3 bases and V by 5 bases; bases with no gene match: 2. Germline CDR1 is MNHEY and CDR2 is SVGEGT. The CDR3 DNA follows: TGTGCCAGCAGTGGGGACAGGGTCAATCAGCCCCAGCATTTT. Protein product: CASSGDRVNQPQHF.

This chain uses TRBV9 with TRBJ2-5; D is undetermined. Germline assignment: CDR1 SGDLS and CDR2 YYNGEE. Deletions cut 4 bases from V and 4 bases from J, with 23 bases between. CDR3 size: 17 residues. CDR3 region: CASSSDTGPPLGETQYF. As DNA, the CDR3 is TGTGCCAGCAGCTCCGACACGGGCCCTCCTTTAGGAGAGACCCAGTACTTC.

The chain couples TRBV5-1 to TRBJ2-3; D might be TRBD2 (6 bases). Trimming shortened V by 0 bases and J by 4 bases, and 15 bases separated the two germline ends. This CDR3 spans 16 amino acids. Germline V gene sequence: CDR1 SGHRS, CDR2 YFSETQ. The CDR3 DNA is TGCGCCAGCAGCTTGGCCGGAGGGAACCCAGCAGATACGCAGTATTTT. Amino acids: CASSLAGGNPADTQYF. Using reference TRBV5-1 and TRBJ2-3 for the parts outside the CDR3, the full variable domain is KAGVTQTPRYLIKTRGQQVTLSCSPISGHRSVSWYQQTPGQGLQFLFEYFSETQRNKGNFPGRFSGRQFSNSRSEMNVSTLELGDSALYLCASSLAGGNPADTQYFGPGTRLTVL.

This clonotype was detected a few times. The rearrangement joins TRBV5-1 to TRBJ2-1; D might be TRBD1 or TRBD2, each matching 5 bases. Germline CDR1 and CDR2: SGHRS and YFSETQ. The V gene lost 4 bases and the J gene lost 0 bases, with 8 bases spanning the gap. CDR3 size: 14 residues. DNA of the CDR3: TGCGCCAGCAGCCGGGACGGCTCCTACAATGAGCAGTTCTTC. Translating it yields CASSRDGSYNEQFF.

The chain is built from TRBV7-8 and TRBJ2-7; 7 nucleotides line up with TRBD1. The CDR3 has 15 amino acids. The germline CDR1 and CDR2 sequences are SGHVS and FQNEAQ. V lost 2 bases and J lost 3; bases outside the gene matches: 7. CDR3 sequence (DNA): TGTGCCAGCAGCTTACCGGGACAGCAAAGCTACGAGCAGTACTTC. Translated, it gives CASSLPGQQSYEQYF.

The genes are TRBV7-9 and TRBJ1-2, with D possibly TRBD1 on 5 matching bases. The CDR3 has 12 amino acids. V was pared by 5 bases and J by 8 bases, with 12 bases between. Germline-derived CDR1 and CDR2 are SEHNR and FQNEAQ (reference sequence). CDR3 residues: CASSPPGYGYTF. The CDR3 DNA reads as TGTGCCAGCAGCCCCCCAGGGTACGGCTACACCTTC.

This chain uses TRBV27 with TRBJ2-5; D unclear. V dropped 6 bases and J dropped 1 base, with 9 bases sitting between them. The CDR3 loop spans 13 amino acids. CDR1 and CDR2 (germline): MNHEY, SMNVEV (reference sequence). CDR3 amino acids: CASRPWSQETQYF. The CDR3 bases are TGTGCCAGCAGGCCTTGGAGCCAAGAGACCCAGTACTTC.

The V and J genes are TRBV15 and TRBJ1-2; no reliable D call. This CDR3 region has 14 residues. In germline, CDR1 is LNHNV, CDR2 YYDKDF (reference sequence). The germline V and J ends were trimmed by 3 bases and 5 bases, with 13 bases remaining between them. The CDR3 coding sequence is TGTGCCACCAGCAGTTGGGGAACGGAGTATGGCTACACCTTC. Amino acid sequence: CATSSWGTEYGYTF.

This chain joins TRBV4-3 and TRBJ2-6; D remains unclear. Deletions cut 1 base from V and 3 bases from J, with 4 bases between. The CDR3 contains 14 residues. CDR1 is LGHNA, CDR2 YSLEER, per germline. CDR3 sequence (DNA): TGCGCCAGCAGCCAAGGTCTTGGGGCCAACGTCCTGACTTTC. Amino acids: CASSQGLGANVLTF.

In this sample, this clonotype turned up many times. The DNA is omitted, as the CDR3 cannot be located on it reliably, and the CDR3 follows TCRdb's listing. The chain employs TRBV29-1 and TRBJ2-1; TRBD2 reflects the table's D call only, with no check against the DNA. In germline, CDR1 is SQVTM, CDR2 ANQGSEA. The length of the CDR3 is 11 amino acids, counting both ends. The CDR3 is CSVASGSSEFF.

This clonotype was observed many times. The J gene is TRBJ2-3, the V gene TRBV12-3 or TRBV12-4, with D possibly matching TRBD2 (6 bases). The CDR3 has 13 amino acids. V lost 8 bases, J lost 1 base, and 10 bases lay in between. The chain's CDR3 is CASGGERTDTQYF. DNA of the CDR3: TGTGCCAGCGGCGGGGAGCGCACAGATACGCAGTATTTT.

The rearrangement joins TRBV20-1 to TRBJ2-2; 16 nucleotides line up with TRBD2. V dropped 0 bases and J dropped 6; count of bases not matched to a gene: 13. CDR1 and CDR2 (germline): DFQATT, SNEGSKA (reference sequence). This CDR3 spans 20 amino acids. The CDR3 is CSARDWGTSGRATYPGELFF. The CDR3 DNA sequence: TGCAGTGCTAGAGACTGGGGGACTAGCGGGAGGGCCACTTACCCCGGGGAGCTGTTTTTT.

This clonotype was counted ten times or more. The chain employs TRBV6-4 and TRBJ2-7, with TRBD2 matching 10 bases. From germline, CDR1 is MRHNA and CDR2 SNTAGT. V lost 1 base, J lost 0 bases, and 21 bases stayed unmatched. There are 22 residues in the CDR3. CDR3 DNA sequence: TGTGCCAGCAGTGACTTCTCGGTGGCGCTCTTAGGGACTAGCGTAAGCTCCTACGAGCAGTACTTC. It is translated as CASSDFSVALLGTSVSSYEQYF.

At least ten counts were recorded for this clonotype. The chain has TRBV12-3 or TRBV12-4 and TRBJ1-3; possibly TRBD1 for D (5 bases). This CDR3 spans 15 amino acids. With 2 bases removed from V and 2 bases from J, the gap between germline ends came to 10 bases. CDR3 sequence (DNA): TGTGCCAGCAGTTTATATGGGGCTCCTGGAAACACCATATATTTT. It encodes CASSLYGAPGNTIYF.

The chain is built from TRBV6-1 and TRBJ1-5; D is uncertain. Germline CDR1 and CDR2: MNHNS and SASEGT. The CDR3 runs to 16 residues. V lost 6 bases, J lost 0 bases, and 15 bases lay in between. The CDR3 here is CASSPIVPNSNQPQHF. The CDR3, as DNA: TGTGCCAGCAGCCCGATAGTTCCTAATAGCAATCAGCCCCAGCATTTT.

This clonotype was seen only a few times. The chain links TRBV24-1 to TRBJ1-5, with 7 bases aligning to TRBD1. The CDR3 is 16 residues long. Per the germline V gene, CDR1 is KGHDR and CDR2 is SFDVKD. V lost 3 bases and J lost 5; bases outside the gene matches: 9. The CDR3 DNA reads TGTGCCACCAGTGATCGGGGACAGCAGGGGGATCAGCCCCAGCATTTT. Its protein is CATSDRGQQGDQPQHF.

This clonotype was counted only a few times. The chain has TRBV12-3 or TRBV12-4 and TRBJ2-3; 10 bases are a match to TRBD2. Unmatched junction bases numbered 7, after V lost 6 bases and J lost 10 bases. The CDR3 length is 13 residues. The CDR3 nucleotides are TGTGCCAGCAGCTTGACAGGACTAGCGGCGCAGTATTTT. Protein product: CASSLTGLAAQYF.